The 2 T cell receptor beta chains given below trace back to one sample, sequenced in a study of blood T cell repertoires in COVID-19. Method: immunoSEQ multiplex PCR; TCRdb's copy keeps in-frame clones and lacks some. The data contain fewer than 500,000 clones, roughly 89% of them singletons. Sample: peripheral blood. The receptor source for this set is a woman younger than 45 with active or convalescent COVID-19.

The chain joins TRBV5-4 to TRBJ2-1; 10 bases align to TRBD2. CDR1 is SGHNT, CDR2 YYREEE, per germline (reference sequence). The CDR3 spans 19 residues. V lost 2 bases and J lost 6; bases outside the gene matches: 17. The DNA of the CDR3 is TGTGCCAGCAGCTTTTCGCCTAGCGGGGGCCAAAGAGGAGGCAATGAGCAGTTCTTC. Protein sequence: CASSFSPSGGQRGGNEQFF.

Written as DNA, the CDR3 is TGTGCCAGCAGCCTAAACACAGGGGGCGCCGGGGAAGCTTTCTTT. Amino acid sequence: CASSLNTGGAGEAFF. The chain carries TRBV7-9 and TRBJ1-1; 9 nucleotides line up with TRBD1. Looked up from germline, CDR1 is SEHNR and CDR2 is FQNEAQ (reference sequence). V gave up 5 bases and J gave up 8 bases; unmatched junction bases: 12. The CDR3 runs 15 residues.